The rows below give T cell receptor beta chains drawn from one sample of a study of CD8+ T cells in alopecia areata. Profiled with immunoSEQ multiplex PCR; TCRdb holds only in-frame clones, not every one. The sample contains about 69,000 clones, approximately 64% of which appear only once. The specimen comprised CD8+ T cells sorted from blood, sampled at week 0. These receptors all stem from a human donor with alopecia areata. Each CDR3 is given with its conserved first and last residue.

TRBV6-6	TRBJ2-3	CASSYYDRDTQYF
TRBV30	TRBJ2-1	CAWSSGRAVVEQFF
TRBV5-6	TRBJ2-2	CASSLGNGELFF
TRBV7-8	TRBJ1-2	CASSEGVDTSYGYTF
TRBV4-1	TRBJ1-1	CASSQVANMNTEAFF
TRBV9	TRBJ2-3	CASSGPTMDTQYF
TRBV2	TRBJ1-2	CASSEATGIEGYTF
TRBV11-2	TRBJ2-3	CASSPSPGTGSTDTQYF
TRBV5-6	TRBJ2-1	CASSWGQSYNEQFF
TRBV7-9	TRBJ1-5	CASSYGSNQPQHF
TRBV5-6	TRBJ2-7	CASSLFYEQYF
TRBV7-2	TRBJ2-5	CASSLALSGTGGQETQYF
TRBV6-5	TRBJ2-1	CASSYYLAGGNEQFF
TRBV7-9	TRBJ2-7	CASSLQGLAKQYF
TRBV4-1	TRBJ1-1	CASSQENTEAFF
TRBV2	TRBJ1-5	CASSELTESGKPQHF
TRBV5-1	TRBJ1-2	CASSLGTVNYGYTF
TRBV29-1	TRBJ2-1	CSVERRGLHRHNEQFF
TRBV15	TRBJ2-2	CATSGDEQDWAGELFF
TRBV6-5	TRBJ2-7	CASSEFVSYEQYF